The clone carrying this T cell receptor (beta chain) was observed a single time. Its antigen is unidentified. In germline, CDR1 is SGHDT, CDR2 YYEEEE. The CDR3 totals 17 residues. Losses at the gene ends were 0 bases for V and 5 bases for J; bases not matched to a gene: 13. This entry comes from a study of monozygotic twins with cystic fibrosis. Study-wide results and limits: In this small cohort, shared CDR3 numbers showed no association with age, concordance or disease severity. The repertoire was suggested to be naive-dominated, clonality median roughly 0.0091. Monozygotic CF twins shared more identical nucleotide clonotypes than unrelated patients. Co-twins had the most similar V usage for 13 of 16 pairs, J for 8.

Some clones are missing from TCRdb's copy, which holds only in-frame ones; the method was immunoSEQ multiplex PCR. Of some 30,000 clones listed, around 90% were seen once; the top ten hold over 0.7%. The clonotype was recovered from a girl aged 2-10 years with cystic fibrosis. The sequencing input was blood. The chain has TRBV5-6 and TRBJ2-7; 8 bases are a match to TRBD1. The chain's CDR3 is CASSLGVWTGLFHEQYF. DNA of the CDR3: TGTGCCAGCAGCTTGGGGGTGTGGACAGGGCTCTTCCACGAGCAGTACTTC.